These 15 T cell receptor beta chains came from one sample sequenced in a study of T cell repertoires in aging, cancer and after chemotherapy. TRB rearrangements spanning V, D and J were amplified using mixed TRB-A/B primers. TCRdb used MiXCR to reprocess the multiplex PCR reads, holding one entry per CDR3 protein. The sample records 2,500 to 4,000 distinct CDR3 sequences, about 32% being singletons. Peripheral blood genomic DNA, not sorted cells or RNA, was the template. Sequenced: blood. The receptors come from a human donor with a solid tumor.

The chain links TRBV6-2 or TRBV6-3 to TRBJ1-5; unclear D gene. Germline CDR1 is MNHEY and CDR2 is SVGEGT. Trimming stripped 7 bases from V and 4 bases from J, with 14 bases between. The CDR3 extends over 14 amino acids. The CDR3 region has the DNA TGTGCCAGCACCCCATTTGGGTTGAATCAGCCCCAGCATTTT. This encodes CASTPFGLNQPQHF.

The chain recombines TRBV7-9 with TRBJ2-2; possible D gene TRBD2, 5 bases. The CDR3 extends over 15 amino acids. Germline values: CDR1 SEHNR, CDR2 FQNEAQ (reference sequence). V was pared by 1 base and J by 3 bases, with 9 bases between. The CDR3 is CASSLVGKDTGELFF. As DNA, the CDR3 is TGTGCCAGCAGCTTAGTCGGGAAAGACACCGGGGAGCTGTTTTTT.

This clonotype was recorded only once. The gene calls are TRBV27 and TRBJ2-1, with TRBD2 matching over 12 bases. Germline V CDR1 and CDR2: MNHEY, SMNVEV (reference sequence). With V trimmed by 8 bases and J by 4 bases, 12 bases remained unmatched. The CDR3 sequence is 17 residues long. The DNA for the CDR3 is TGTGCCAGCGCAAAGACTAGCGGGGGAACCCCGTACAATGAGCAGTTCTTC. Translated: CASAKTSGGTPYNEQFF.

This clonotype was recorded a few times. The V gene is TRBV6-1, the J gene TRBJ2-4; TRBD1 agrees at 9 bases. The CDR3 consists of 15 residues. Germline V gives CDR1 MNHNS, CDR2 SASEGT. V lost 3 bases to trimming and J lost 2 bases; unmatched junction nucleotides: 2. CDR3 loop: CASSDGQGPKNIQYF. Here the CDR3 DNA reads TGTGCCAGCAGTGACGGACAGGGGCCCAAAAACATTCAGTACTTC.

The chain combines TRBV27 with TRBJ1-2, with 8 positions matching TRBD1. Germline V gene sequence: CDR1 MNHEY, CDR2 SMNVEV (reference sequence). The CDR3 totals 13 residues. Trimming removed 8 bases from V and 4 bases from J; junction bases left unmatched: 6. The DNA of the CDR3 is TGTGCCAGCGCTTTCGGACAGGGCTATGGCTACACCTTC. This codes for CASAFGQGYGYTF.

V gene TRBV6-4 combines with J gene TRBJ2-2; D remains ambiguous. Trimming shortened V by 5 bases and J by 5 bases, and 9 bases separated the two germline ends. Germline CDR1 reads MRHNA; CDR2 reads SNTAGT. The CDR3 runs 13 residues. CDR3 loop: CASSKTETGELFF. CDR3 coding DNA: TGTGCCAGCAGTAAAACAGAGACCGGGGAGCTGTTTTTT.

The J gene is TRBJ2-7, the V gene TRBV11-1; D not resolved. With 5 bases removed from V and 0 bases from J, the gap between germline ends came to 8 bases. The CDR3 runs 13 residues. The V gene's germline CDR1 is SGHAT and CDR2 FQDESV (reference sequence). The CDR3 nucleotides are TGTGCCAGCAGCCCAAGGGTCTCCTACGAGCAGTACTTC. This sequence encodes CASSPRVSYEQYF. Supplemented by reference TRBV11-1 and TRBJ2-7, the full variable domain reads EAEVAQSPRYKITEKSQAVAFWCDPISGHATLYWYRQILGQGPELLVQFQDESVVDDSQLPKDRFSAERLKGVDSTLKIQPAELGDSAMYLCASSPRVSYEQYFGPGTRLTVT.

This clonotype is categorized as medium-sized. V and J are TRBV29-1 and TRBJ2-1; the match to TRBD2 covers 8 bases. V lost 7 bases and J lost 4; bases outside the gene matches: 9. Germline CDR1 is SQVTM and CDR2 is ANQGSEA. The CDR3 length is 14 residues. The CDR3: CSALSGISYNEQFF. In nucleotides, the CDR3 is TGCAGCGCCCTTAGCGGGATATCTTACAATGAGCAGTTCTTC.

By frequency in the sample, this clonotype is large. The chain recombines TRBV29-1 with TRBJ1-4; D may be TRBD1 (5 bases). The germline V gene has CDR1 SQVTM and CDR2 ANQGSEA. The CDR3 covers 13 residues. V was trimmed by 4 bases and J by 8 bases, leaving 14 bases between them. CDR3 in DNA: TGCAGCGTTGCCCAGACAGTGCGGGAAAAACTGTTTTTT. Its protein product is CSVAQTVREKLFF.

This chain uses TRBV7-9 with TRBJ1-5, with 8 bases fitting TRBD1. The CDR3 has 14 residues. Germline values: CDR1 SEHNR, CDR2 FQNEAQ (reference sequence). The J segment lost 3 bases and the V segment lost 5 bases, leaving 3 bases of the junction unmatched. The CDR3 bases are TGTGCCAGCAGCCTGGGACAGGTCAATCAGCCCCAGCATTTT. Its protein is CASSLGQVNQPQHF.

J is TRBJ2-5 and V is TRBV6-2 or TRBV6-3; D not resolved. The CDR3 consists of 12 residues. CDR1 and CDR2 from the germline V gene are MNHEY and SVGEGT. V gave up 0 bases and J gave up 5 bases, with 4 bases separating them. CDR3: CASSYSAETQYF. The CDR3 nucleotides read TGTGCCAGCAGTTACTCTGCCGAGACCCAGTACTTC.

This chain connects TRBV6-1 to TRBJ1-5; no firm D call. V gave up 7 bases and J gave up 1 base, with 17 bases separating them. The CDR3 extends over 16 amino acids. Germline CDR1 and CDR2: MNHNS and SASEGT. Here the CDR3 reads CASTPNRAQSNQPQHF. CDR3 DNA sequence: TGTGCCAGCACCCCCAACCGGGCTCAGAGCAATCAGCCCCAGCATTTT.

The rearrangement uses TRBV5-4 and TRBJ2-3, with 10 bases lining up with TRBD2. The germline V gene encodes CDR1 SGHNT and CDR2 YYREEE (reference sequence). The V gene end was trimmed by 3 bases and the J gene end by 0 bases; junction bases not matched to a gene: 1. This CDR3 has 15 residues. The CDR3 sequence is CASSSTSGSTDTQYF. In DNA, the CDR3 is TGTGCCAGCAGCTCGACTAGCGGGAGCACAGATACGCAGTATTTT.

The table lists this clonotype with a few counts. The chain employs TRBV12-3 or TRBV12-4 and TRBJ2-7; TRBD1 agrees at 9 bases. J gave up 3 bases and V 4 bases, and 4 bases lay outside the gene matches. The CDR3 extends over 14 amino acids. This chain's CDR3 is CASSSGTGFYEQYF. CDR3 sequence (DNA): TGTGCCAGCAGTTCAGGGACAGGGTTCTACGAGCAGTACTTC.

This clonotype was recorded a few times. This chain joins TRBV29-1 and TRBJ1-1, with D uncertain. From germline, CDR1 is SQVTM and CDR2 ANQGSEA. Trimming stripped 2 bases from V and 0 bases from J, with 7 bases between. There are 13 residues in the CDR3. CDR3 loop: CSVELFMNTEAFF. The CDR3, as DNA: TGCAGCGTTGAACTGTTCATGAACACTGAAGCTTTCTTT.